This entry lists 3 T cell receptor beta chains sequenced from one sample in a study of STAT5B mutations in CD4+ large granular lymphocyte leukemia. Only in-frame clones appear in the TCRdb table, and some are missing; sequencing was by immunoSEQ multiplex PCR. The sample lists more than 20,000 clones; around 80% were seen once. The specimen was CD4+ T cells from blood buffy coats. These receptors were taken from a human donor in good health.

This sequence joins TRBV7-8 and TRBJ1-4; 8 nucleotides align to TRBD1. Germline CDR1 and CDR2: SGHVS and FQNEAQ. The CDR3 covers 15 residues. V shed 5 bases and J 7 bases; nucleotides not matched to a gene: 9. The CDR3 DNA is TGTGCCAGCAGCCAAGACAGGGGCCCCGGTGAAAAACTGTTTTTT. Translated: CASSQDRGPGEKLFF.

The rearrangement links TRBV18 to TRBJ2-3, with TRBD1 matching over 8 bases. The junction had 3 bases not matched to a gene; V was cut back by 4 bases and J by 0 bases. The CDR3 is made up of 15 amino acids. The germline gives CDR1 KGHSH, CDR2 LQKENI. CDR3 residues: CASSQTGASTDTQYF. As DNA, the CDR3 is TGTGCCAGCTCACAGACAGGGGCTAGCACAGATACGCAGTATTTT.

This sequence joins TRBV7-2 and TRBJ2-3; the D is unclear. From germline, CDR1 is SGHTA and CDR2 FQGNSA. This CDR3 is 12 amino acids long. Trimming stripped 4 bases from V and 6 bases from J, with 8 bases between. CDR3 DNA: TGTGCCAGCAGCTACTCCCGGGATACGCAGTATTTT. This encodes CASSYSRDTQYF.